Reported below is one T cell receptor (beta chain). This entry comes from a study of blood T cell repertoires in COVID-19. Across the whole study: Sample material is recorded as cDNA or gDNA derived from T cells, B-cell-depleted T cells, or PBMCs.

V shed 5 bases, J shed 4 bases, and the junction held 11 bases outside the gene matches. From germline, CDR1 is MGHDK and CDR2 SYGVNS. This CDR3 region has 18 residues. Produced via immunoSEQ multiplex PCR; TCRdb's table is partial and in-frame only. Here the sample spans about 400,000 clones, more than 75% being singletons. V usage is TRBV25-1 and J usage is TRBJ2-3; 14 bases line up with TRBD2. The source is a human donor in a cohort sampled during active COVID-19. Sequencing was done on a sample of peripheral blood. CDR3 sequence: CASSTQGTTSGGADTQYF. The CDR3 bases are TGTGCCAGCAGTACCCAAGGGACGACTAGCGGGGGGGCAGATACGCAGTATTTT. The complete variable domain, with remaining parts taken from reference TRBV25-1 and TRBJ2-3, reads EADIYQTPRYLVIGTGKKITLECSQTMGHDKMYWYQQDPGMELHLIHYSYGVNSTEKGDLSSESTVSRIRTEHFPLTLESARPSHTSQYLCASSTQGTTSGGADTQYFGPGTRLTVL.